This TCR beta chain is from a study of T cell repertoires in cytomegalovirus infection. Looking at the study overall: Public signatures in TCR beta pointed to CMV infection and matching HLA type. General study points: Summed frequency of shared TCR beta families picked out CMV carriers who also had the relevant HLA. The ex vivo response was dominated by HLA-C-restricted CMV-specific TCR beta clonotypes.

The CDR3 is 13 amino acids. The V gene lost 6 bases and the J gene lost 8 bases, with 16 bases spanning the gap. This clonotype was seen only a few times. Its antigen is not identified. MiXCR, applied by TCRdb to the reads, yields one record per CDR3 protein. The sample has over 150,000 distinct CDR3 sequences; 17% are singletons. The sequence derives from a human donor in good health (CMV status not recorded). Some clones in this sample may be carry-over from other donors' samples. The sample taken for sequencing was CD8+ T cells from PBMCs. The chain has TRBV12-3 or TRBV12-4 and TRBJ1-1, with D uncertain. The CDR3: CASSRTTAKEAFF. Here the CDR3 DNA reads TGTGCCAGCAGCCGGACGACCGCCAAGGAAGCTTTCTTT.